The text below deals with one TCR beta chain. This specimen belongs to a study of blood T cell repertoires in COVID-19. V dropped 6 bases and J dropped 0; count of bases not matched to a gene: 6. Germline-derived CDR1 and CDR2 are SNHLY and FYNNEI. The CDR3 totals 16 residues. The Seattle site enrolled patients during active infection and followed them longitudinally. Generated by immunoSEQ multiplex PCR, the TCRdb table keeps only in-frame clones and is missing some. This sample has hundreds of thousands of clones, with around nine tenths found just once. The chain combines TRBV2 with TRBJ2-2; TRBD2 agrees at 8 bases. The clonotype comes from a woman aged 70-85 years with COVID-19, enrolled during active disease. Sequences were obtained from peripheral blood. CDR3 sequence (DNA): TGTGCCAGCAGCAGACTTAGCGGGGCGAACACCGGGGAGCTGTTTTTT. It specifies CASSRLSGANTGELFF. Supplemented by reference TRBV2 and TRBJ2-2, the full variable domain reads EPEVTQTPSHQVTQMGQEVILRCVPISNHLYFYWYRQILGQKVEFLVSFYNNEISEKSEIFDDQFSVERPDGSNFTLKIRSTKLEDSAMYFCASSRLSGANTGELFFGEGSRLTVL.